The 9 T cell receptor beta chains below were found in one sample sequenced in a study of shared clonotypes between healthy human individuals. Only CD45RO-negative cells positively selected for CCR7 counted as naive CD8 cells, so terminally differentiated effector memory CD45RA+ cells were excluded. Measured with immunoSEQ multiplex PCR; TCRdb has only the in-frame clones, and not every one. The data contain some 800,000 clones, 80% to 95% of them singletons. The sequenced sample was naive CD8+ T cells sorted from blood. The receptors were sampled from a man under 40 in good health.

The chain carries TRBV4-1 and TRBJ2-2; a weak D match, TRBD2 (5 bases). The V and J ends lost 4 bases and 2 bases respectively, with 11 bases between them. In germline, CDR1 is MGHRA, CDR2 YSYEKL. The CDR3 is 15 amino acids. Here the CDR3 reads CASSRNSANTGELFF. In DNA form, the CDR3 reads TGCGCCAGCAGCCGGAATAGCGCAAACACCGGGGAGCTGTTTTTT.

This chain joins TRBV5-1 and TRBJ1-1; possibly TRBD1 for D (5 bases). The CDR3 spans 13 residues. The germline gives CDR1 SGHRS, CDR2 YFSETQ. V was cut by 6 bases and J by 5 bases, with 14 bases left in between. CDR3 sequence reads: CASNSGTDTEAFF. The CDR3 nucleotides read TGCGCCAGCAACTCGGGGACGGATACTGAAGCTTTCTTT. The full variable domain, completed using reference TRBV5-1 and TRBJ1-1, is KAGVTQTPRYLIKTRGQQVTLSCSPISGHRSVSWYQQTPGQGLQFLFEYFSETQRNKGNFPGRFSGRQFSNSRSEMNVSTLELGDSALYLCASNSGTDTEAFFGQGTRLTVV.

This chain connects TRBV19 to TRBJ2-1, with D possibly being TRBD1 (6 bases). CDR1 is LNHDA and CDR2 is SQIVND in the germline V gene (reference sequence). The CDR3 length is 12 residues. Deletions cut 7 bases from V and 5 bases from J, with 9 bases between. The CDR3 DNA follows: TGTGCCAGTAAAGGGACAAACAATGAGCAGTTCTTC. This encodes CASKGTNNEQFF.

The V call is TRBV11-2, the J call TRBJ2-3, with 9 bases aligning to TRBD2. This CDR3 contains 16 residues. From germline, CDR1 is SGHAT and CDR2 FQNNGV. V lost 6 bases, J lost 4 bases, and 11 bases stayed unmatched. The CDR3 sequence is CASSPEGSGRADTQYF. The CDR3 bases are TGTGCCAGCAGTCCCGAGGGTAGCGGGAGAGCAGATACGCAGTATTTT.

This clone is a singleton in its sample. DNA for the CDR3: TGTGCCAGCAGTTTCCCTCGGGGGGGCAGGCCAAACACCGGGGAGCTGTTTTTT. Protein sequence: CASSFPRGGRPNTGELFF. The chain recombines TRBV7-8 with TRBJ2-2; TRBD2 matches at 8 bases. The CDR3 is 18 amino acids. The V and J ends lost 6 bases and 2 bases, in that order; junction bases with no gene match: 14. Per the germline V gene, CDR1 is SGHVS and CDR2 is FQNEAQ.

The chain couples TRBV5-5 to TRBJ2-7, with 9 bases fitting TRBD2. CDR3 size: 19 residues. Germline trimming cut 0 bases from V and 3 bases from J; bases unmatched to any gene: 16. Germline CDR1 reads SGHKS; CDR2 reads YYEKEE (reference sequence). For the CDR3, the DNA is TGTGCCAGCAGCTTGGGACATGGGCGGGAGGGCCCGGGGCACTACGAGCAGTACTTC. This translates into CASSLGHGREGPGHYEQYF.

This clone was detected only a few times. At one boundary the junction diverges from the germline segment, which might be a read error. The chain uses TRBV7-7 and TRBJ2-7, with D perhaps given as TRBD1 or TRBD2 (5 bases each). CDR3 size: 13 residues. Germline V gene data show CDR1 as SSHAT and CDR2 as FNYEAQ (reference sequence). CDR3 loop: CASSLGTSGEQYF. The CDR3 coding sequence is TGTGCTAGCAGCTTAGGGACCTCTGGAGAGCAGTACTTC.

This rearrangement joins TRBV5-6 to TRBJ2-1; D not certain. Germline assignment: CDR1 SGHDT and CDR2 YYEEEE. The CDR3 has 13 residues. V gave up 5 bases and J gave up 8 bases, with 14 bases separating them. CDR3 in amino acids: CASSSSVWDEQFF. Here the CDR3 DNA reads TGTGCCAGCAGTTCCTCGGTTTGGGATGAGCAGTTCTTC.

CDR3 DNA sequence: TGTGCCAGCAGCGCCCCCCGGGGGGGTTTCGGAGATACGCAGTATTTT. Amino acid sequence: CASSAPRGGFGDTQYF. The J gene is TRBJ2-3, the V gene TRBV9, with 8 bases matching TRBD2. CDR3 length: 16 residues. Germline V lookup: CDR1 SGDLS, CDR2 YYNGEE. V was pared by 3 bases and J by 5 bases, with 11 bases of the junction left unmatched. Combining the CDR3 with reference TRBV9 and TRBJ2-3 gives the whole variable domain DSGVTQTPKHLITATGQRVTLRCSPRSGDLSVYWYQQSLDQGLQFLIQYYNGEERAKGNILERFSAQQFPDLHSELNLSSLELGDSALYFCASSAPRGGFGDTQYFGPGTRLTVL.